This entry lists 10 T cell receptor beta chains sequenced from one sample in a study of cytomegalovirus exposure and HLA in healthy donors. The PCR employed 60 Vbeta primers together with 13 Jbeta primers. Measured with immunoSEQ multiplex PCR; TCRdb has only the in-frame clones, and not every one. The data hold roughly 120,000 clones, with about 70% observed a single time. The sample taken for sequencing was PBMCs. These receptors originate from a woman in her sixties in good health and CMV-seropositive.

The chain uses TRBV5-1 and TRBJ2-5, with D unclear. Germline CDR1 and CDR2: SGHRS and YFSETQ. The CDR3 has 12 residues. The CDR3 protein is CASSTGQETQYF. The CDR3 bases are TGCGCTTCCTCCACTGGCCAAGAGACCCAGTACTTC.

The sample holds one count of this clone. The chain uses TRBV4-3 and TRBJ2-5, with D possibly being TRBD1 (6 bases). The CDR3 has 16 residues. Trimming cost V 1 base and J 4 bases, with 16 bases left between them. The germline gives CDR1 LGHNA, CDR2 YSLEER. The CDR3 region is CASSQVVGTNVETQYF. The CDR3 coding sequence is TGCGCCAGCAGCCAAGTAGTCGGGACAAACGTAGAGACCCAGTACTTC.

The CDR3, as DNA: TGCGCCAGCAGCCAAGGACTAGCGGGAGACTACGAGCAGTACTTC. Protein product: CASSQGLAGDYEQYF. V usage is TRBV4-3 and J usage is TRBJ2-7; TRBD2 matches at 12 bases. This CDR3 has 15 residues. Germline-derived CDR1 and CDR2 are LGHNA and YSLEER. V dropped 1 base and J dropped 3; count of bases not matched to a gene: 1.

The chain has TRBV7-2 and TRBJ1-1; 8 nucleotides line up with TRBD1. Germline values: CDR1 SGHTA, CDR2 FQGNSA. Losses at the gene ends were 4 bases for V and 4 bases for J; bases not matched to a gene: 2. The CDR3 consists of 13 residues. The CDR3 spells CASSSGQATEAFF. CDR3 coding DNA: TGTGCCAGCAGCTCGGGACAGGCCACTGAAGCTTTCTTT.

The chain combines TRBV6-6 with TRBJ2-3, with D possibly matching TRBD2 (6 bases). The V end lost 6 bases, the J end lost 3 bases, and 13 bases lay between the germline ends. The CDR3 length is 14 residues. CDR1 MNHNY and CDR2 SVGAGI come from the germline V gene (reference sequence). DNA for the CDR3: TGTGCCAGCAGCTCCTCCCGGGGGACAGATACGCAGTATTTT. It translates to CASSSSRGTDTQYF.

The chain has TRBV5-6 and TRBJ2-1; 15 positions match TRBD2. J was trimmed by 10 bases and V by 0 bases; bases with no gene match: 8. Germline V gene data show CDR1 as SGHDT and CDR2 as YYEEEE. The CDR3 length is 17 residues. CDR3 bases: TGTGCCAGCAGCTTGGAGGGACTAGCGGGAGGCACATGGGAGCAGTTCTTC. Translation gives CASSLEGLAGGTWEQFF.

The J gene is TRBJ2-1, the V gene TRBV15, with TRBD2 as a possible D gene (5 bases). Germline CDR1 and CDR2: LNHNV and YYDKDF (reference sequence). The V end was cut by 1 base, the J end by 0 bases, with 19 bases between. This CDR3 contains 19 residues. The CDR3 sequence is CATSRALSGALSSYNEQFF. The CDR3 region has the DNA TGTGCCACCAGCAGAGCCCTCAGCGGCGCTTTGAGCTCCTACAATGAGCAGTTCTTC.

A word on this clone: The junction differs from germline at one of its ends, possibly a read error. The rearrangement links TRBV6-1 to TRBJ1-2; D is perhaps TRBD1 (6 bases). The CDR3 totals 13 residues. Germline assignment: CDR1 MNHNS and CDR2 SASEGT. The CDR3 coding sequence is TGTGCCAGCACTGAAAACAGGGCCTGGGGCTACACCTTC. It translates to CASTENRAWGYTF.

This clone has more than one count but fewer than ten. CDR3 sequence reads: CASSSQGSNEKLFF. The CDR3 nucleotides read TGTGCCAGTAGTTCCCAGGGTTCTAATGAAAAACTGTTTTTT. The gene calls are TRBV19 and TRBJ1-4; TRBD1 is a possible D gene (5 bases). The V and J ends lost 5 bases and 3 bases respectively, with 10 bases between them. CDR1 and CDR2 (germline): LNHDA, SQIVND (reference sequence). The CDR3 loop spans 14 amino acids.

This clone came up once. In DNA form, the CDR3 reads TGTGCCAGCAAGACAGGGCAAGCCTCTGGGGCCAACGTCCTGACTTTC. This codes for CASKTGQASGANVLTF. The V gene is TRBV27, the J gene TRBJ2-6, with 7 bases fitting TRBD1. CDR1 is MNHEY, CDR2 SMNVEV, per germline (reference sequence). There are 16 residues in the CDR3. V was pared by 7 bases and J by 0 bases, with 6 bases of the junction left unmatched. The full variable domain, completed using reference TRBV27 and TRBJ2-6, is EAQVTQNPRYLITVTGKKLTVTCSQNMNHEYMSWYRQDPGLGLRQIYYSMNVEVTDKGDVPEGYKVSRKEKRNFPLILESPSPNQTSLYFCASKTGQASGANVLTFGAGSRLTVL.